The 16 T cell receptor beta chains presented below share a single source sample, sequenced in a study of T-cell reconstitution after alpha-beta-depleted transplantation in children. Unique molecular identifiers were incorporated into the prepared TCRbeta library. TCRdb passed the PCR reads through MiXCR, listing each CDR3 protein once. Of approximately 630,000 distinct CDR3 sequences detected, around 14% appear once; the ten largest clones hold 0.79%. Sequencing used PBMCs, obtained before TCRalphabeta/CD19-depleted stem cell transplant. Receptor source: a girl aged 2-10 years with congenital amegakaryocytic thrombocytopenia, due to receive a stem cell transplant.

The chain couples TRBV2 to TRBJ2-2; TRBD1 agrees at 9 bases. The V and J ends lost 4 bases and 4 bases, in that order; junction bases with no gene match: 4. The germline gives CDR1 SNHLY, CDR2 FYNNEI. There are 15 residues in the CDR3. The CDR3 DNA sequence: TGTGCCAGCAGTGGGACAGGGGTATTCACCGGGGAGCTGTTTTTT. Translating gives CASSGTGVFTGELFF.

The chain employs TRBV28 and TRBJ2-5; 11 bases fit TRBD1. CDR3 size: 15 residues. Losses at the gene ends were 6 bases for V and 5 bases for J; bases not matched to a gene: 8. Germline CDR1 is MDHEN and CDR2 is SYDVKM. The CDR3 DNA sequence: TGTGCCAGCAGACGCGGGGACAGGGGGTTGGAGACCCAGTACTTC. This codes for CASRRGDRGLETQYF.

The CDR3 spells CASSLDGLSNQPQHF. As DNA, the CDR3 is TGTGCCAGCAGCCTGGACGGACTAAGCAATCAGCCCCAGCATTTT. This rearrangement joins TRBV7-9 to TRBJ1-5; the D is unclear. Per the germline V gene, CDR1 is SEHNR and CDR2 is FQNEAQ (reference sequence). This CDR3 has 15 amino acids. Trimming removed 5 bases from V and 1 base from J, with 12 bases in between.

This clonotype was detected many times. The chain combines TRBV5-1 with TRBJ1-5, with a tentative D call TRBD1 (5 bases). The germline V gene encodes CDR1 SGHRS and CDR2 YFSETQ. The V and J ends lost 5 bases and 4 bases respectively, with 10 bases between them. The CDR3 sequence is 13 residues long. In DNA form, the CDR3 reads TGCGCCAGCAGTGAGGGGCAAAATCAGCCCCAGCATTTT. Protein: CASSEGQNQPQHF. Complete variable domain (other parts from reference TRBV5-1 and TRBJ1-5): KAGVTQTPRYLIKTRGQQVTLSCSPISGHRSVSWYQQTPGQGLQFLFEYFSETQRNKGNFPGRFSGRQFSNSRSEMNVSTLELGDSALYLCASSEGQNQPQHFGDGTRLSIL.

The chain uses TRBV12-3 or TRBV12-4 and TRBJ1-2, with unresolved D. The CDR3 has 13 residues. Trimming removed 3 bases at V and 8 bases at J, with 13 bases between. CDR3 amino acids: CASSFNLERGYTF. CDR3 sequence (DNA): TGTGCCAGCAGTTTTAATTTAGAAAGGGGCTACACCTTC.

This clonotype was observed a few times. V and J are TRBV5-1 and TRBJ1-1, with TRBD1 matching over 7 bases. The CDR3 has 14 amino acids. Germline loops: CDR1 SGHRS, CDR2 YFSETQ. V gave up 7 bases and J gave up 0 bases; unmatched junction bases: 6. The CDR3, as DNA: TGCGCCAGCGGTGACAGGGACATGAACACTGAAGCTTTCTTT. Translated, it gives CASGDRDMNTEAFF.

This clonotype has more than one count but fewer than ten. The chain carries TRBV10-1 and TRBJ2-2; possible D gene TRBD1, 6 bases. Germline CDR1 reads WNHNN; CDR2 reads SYGVQD (reference sequence). Trimming left V 7 bases short and J 6 bases short, with 12 bases between. This CDR3 spans 13 amino acids. CDR3 nucleotides: TGCGCCAGCAAGGGCAGGGGTCCCGGGGAGCTGTTTTTT. Translating gives CASKGRGPGELFF.

Ten or more counts support this clonotype. The chain carries TRBV20-1 and TRBJ2-1; no clear D gene. Per germline, CDR1 DFQATT and CDR2 SNEGSKA (reference sequence). This CDR3 spans 12 amino acids. The CDR3 sequence is CSALGACNEQFF. In nucleotides, the CDR3 is TGCAGCGCTCTTGGTGCCTGCAATGAGCAGTTCTTC.

This chain uses TRBV4-1 with TRBJ2-1; 8 positions agree with TRBD1. Trimming at V came to 4 bases and at J to 4 bases, leaving 6 bases not matched to a gene. Germline-derived CDR1 and CDR2 are MGHRA and YSYEKL. The CDR3 extends over 15 amino acids. The CDR3 bases are TGCGCCAGCAGCCCGGAACAGGGGGTTTACAATGAGCAGTTCTTC. This translates into CASSPEQGVYNEQFF.

This clonotype was counted ten times or more. The chain joins TRBV5-1 to TRBJ1-6, with 7 nucleotides matching TRBD1. This CDR3 contains 16 residues. Germline V CDR1 and CDR2: SGHRS, YFSETQ. Losses at the gene ends were 0 bases for V and 5 bases for J; bases not matched to a gene: 5. CDR3 DNA sequence: TGCGCCAGCAGCTTGGACAGGGGTGGAAATAATTCACCCCTCCACTTT. It encodes CASSLDRGGNNSPLHF. Full variable domain (rest looked up from reference TRBV5-1 and TRBJ1-6): KAGVTQTPRYLIKTRGQQVTLSCSPISGHRSVSWYQQTPGQGLQFLFEYFSETQRNKGNFPGRFSGRQFSNSRSEMNVSTLELGDSALYLCASSLDRGGNNSPLHFGNGTRLTVT.

A few counts support this clonotype. The rearrangement joins TRBV27 to TRBJ2-7; D call uncertain. This CDR3 has 16 amino acids. The ends were cut back, 1 base at V and 1 base at J, with 14 bases in the middle. Germline assignment: CDR1 MNHEY and CDR2 SMNVEV (reference sequence). The CDR3 region is CASSLFIPRASYEQYF. CDR3 bases: TGTGCCAGCAGTTTATTTATCCCTCGGGCATCCTACGAGCAGTACTTC.

This clonotype has only a few counts. V usage is TRBV5-1 and J usage is TRBJ2-5; TRBD1 matches 9 bases. The CDR3 sequence is 16 residues long. Germline CDR1 reads SGHRS; CDR2 reads YFSETQ. The ends lost 4 bases at V and 2 bases at J; junction bases unmatched: 9. This CDR3 reads CASSRGATGGQETQYF. Written as DNA, the CDR3 is TGCGCCAGCAGCCGCGGAGCGACAGGGGGACAAGAGACCCAGTACTTC.

This clonotype was observed at least ten times. This chain connects TRBV10-3 to TRBJ2-5; TRBD2 agrees at 10 bases. J gave up 0 bases and V 6 bases, and 4 bases lay outside the gene matches. This CDR3 comprises 15 residues. The germline V gene has CDR1 ENHRY and CDR2 SYGVKD. The CDR3: CAIRRGLADQETQYF. The CDR3 nucleotides read TGTGCCATCAGAAGAGGACTAGCGGACCAAGAGACCCAGTACTTC.

This clonotype has ten or more counts. The J gene is TRBJ2-1, the V gene TRBV5-1; weak D call: TRBD1 (5 bases). The germline CDR1 and CDR2 sequences are SGHRS and YFSETQ. CDR3 length equals 15 residues. V was clipped by 4 bases and J by 5 bases, with 16 bases between them. CDR3 bases: TGCGCCAGCAGCCCCCACTTGGGGCCGCACAATGAGCAGTTCTTC. It encodes CASSPHLGPHNEQFF.

This clonotype was seen many times. The chain employs TRBV7-6 and TRBJ2-2, with 10 bases aligning to TRBD2. Trimming at V came to 0 bases and at J to 0 bases, leaving 10 bases not matched to a gene. The CDR3 extends over 20 amino acids. Germline V gene sequence: CDR1 SGHVS, CDR2 FNYEAQ. CDR3 coding DNA: TGTGCCAGCAGCTTAGCCCCAGGAGATGGACTAGCGGCGAACACCGGGGAGCTGTTTTTT. Translation gives CASSLAPGDGLAANTGELFF. The full variable domain, with the rest looked up from reference TRBV7-6 and TRBJ2-2, is GAGVSQSPRYKVTKRGQDVALRCDPISGHVSLYWYRQALGQGPEFLTYFNYEAQQDKSGLPNDRFSAERPEGSISTLTIQRTEQRDSAMYRCASSLAPGDGLAANTGELFFGEGSRLTVL.

Ten or more counts support this clonotype. In nucleotides, the CDR3 is TGTGCCAGCAGTTTAAACGGACTGAGGCCTGGAAACACCATATATTTT. This codes for CASSLNGLRPGNTIYF. The genes are TRBV12-3 or TRBV12-4 and TRBJ1-3; the D is unclear. This CDR3 contains 16 residues. V was trimmed by 2 bases and J by 2 bases, leaving 13 bases between them.